This TCR beta chain was captured by sequencing in a study of blood T cell repertoires in COVID-19. This clone appeared a single time. Germline values: CDR1 SGHRS, CDR2 YFSETQ. The CDR3 spans 15 residues. With 0 bases removed from V and 5 bases from J, the gap between germline ends came to 14 bases. The method was immunoSEQ multiplex PCR; TCRdb's version includes in-frame clones alone and lacks a portion of them. This sample has approximately 200,000 clones, with around 84% found just once. Specimen: peripheral blood. The sequence derives from a woman older than 75 with COVID-19, enrolled during active disease. This sequence joins TRBV5-1 and TRBJ1-2, with D unresolved. The CDR3 here is CASSLGRGQNYGYTF. The DNA of the CDR3 is TGCGCCAGCAGCTTGGGCCGCGGGCAGAATTATGGCTACACCTTC. The entire variable domain, with the rest obtained from reference TRBV5-1 and TRBJ1-2, is as follows: KAGVTQTPRYLIKTRGQQVTLSCSPISGHRSVSWYQQTPGQGLQFLFEYFSETQRNKGNFPGRFSGRQFSNSRSEMNVSTLELGDSALYLCASSLGRGQNYGYTFGSGTRLTVV.